One and the same sample provided the 12 T cell receptor beta chains below, sequenced in a study of vaccination and CD4 T cells after COVID-19. Their specific antigens are unknown. Treatment specified: roughly 11-day PBMC culture with coronavirus spike peptide pools or control peptides (ViraFEST assay). At the Johns Hopkins FTIC core, DNA taken from cultured CD4+ T cells was sequenced by way of the Oncomine TCR Beta short-read assay. TCRdb reprocessed the PCR reads with MiXCR, giving one entry per CDR3 protein. The table lists about 19,000 distinct CDR3 sequences, around three quarters of them singletons. The source material was CD4+ T cells from blood, cultured in vitro. Source of these receptors: a human donor who had recovered from COVID-19.

This clonotype was seen a single time. This sequence joins TRBV20-1 and TRBJ1-2, with 12 positions matching TRBD1. Germline CDR1 is DFQATT and CDR2 is SNEGSKA (reference sequence). CDR3 length: 15 residues. V was pared by 0 bases and J by 7 bases, with 6 bases of the junction left unmatched. The chain's CDR3 is CSAREPGQGASGYTF. CDR3 sequence (DNA): TGCAGTGCTAGAGAACCGGGACAGGGGGCCTCTGGCTACACCTTC.

V gene TRBV20-1 combines with J gene TRBJ2-2, with D hard to call. Germline V CDR1 and CDR2: DFQATT, SNEGSKA (reference sequence). The CDR3 is 12 amino acids. V was shortened by 1 base and J by 6 bases, with 6 bases between the two germline ends. CDR3 residues: CSARGLSGELFF. The CDR3, as DNA: TGCAGTGCTAGAGGTCTGTCCGGGGAGCTGTTTTTT.

V usage is TRBV27 and J usage is TRBJ1-6, with a possible D match to TRBD1 (5 bases). Looked up from germline, CDR1 is MNHEY and CDR2 is SMNVEV (reference sequence). There are 16 residues in the CDR3. The germline V and J ends were trimmed by 2 bases and 4 bases, with 12 bases remaining between them. The CDR3 DNA follows: TGTGCCAGCAGTTTACTATTTGAGGGGTATAATTCACCCCTCCACTTT. Translation gives CASSLLFEGYNSPLHF.

The chain uses TRBV28 and TRBJ1-1, with D possibly matching TRBD1 (6 bases). Trimming stripped 5 bases from V and 12 bases from J, with 25 bases between. Germline CDR1 MDHEN, CDR2 SYDVKM. The CDR3 has 15 residues. Here the CDR3 reads CASSTYRVVVRRSFF. The CDR3 region has the DNA TGTGCCAGCAGTACCTACAGGGTGGTTGTTCGGAGATCTTTCTTT.

J is TRBJ1-5 and V is TRBV24-1, with D perhaps matching TRBD1 (5 bases). Germline CDR1 KGHDR, CDR2 SFDVKD. CDR3 length: 16 residues. The ends were cut back, 4 bases at V and 4 bases at J, with 16 bases in the middle. CDR3 sequence (DNA): TGTGCCACCAGTGACCCCGGGAGGGGCGGGAATCAGCCCCAGCATTTT. The encoded protein is CATSDPGRGGNQPQHF.

With respect to this clonotype: A junction end diverges from the germline sequence, so it may reflect a read error. The rearrangement links TRBV20-1 to TRBJ2-1; TRBD2 agrees at 11 bases. The germline gives CDR1 DFQATT, CDR2 SNEGSKA (reference sequence). This CDR3 spans 16 amino acids. CDR3 nucleotides: TGCAGTGCCAGAGGGGGGACTAGCGGAATCGGCAATGAGCAGTTCTTC. This sequence encodes CSARGGTSGIGNEQFF.

The rearrangement uses TRBV15 and TRBJ2-1; perhaps TRBD2 as D (7 bases). V was pared by 0 bases and J by 7 bases, with 13 bases between. In germline, CDR1 is LNHNV, CDR2 YYDKDF (reference sequence). This CDR3 contains 15 residues. The CDR3 DNA is TGTGCCACCAGCAGAGACCTTAGGGGGGGGAATGAGCAGTTCTTC. This codes for CATSRDLRGGNEQFF. Filled out from reference TRBV15 and TRBJ2-1, the complete variable domain reads DAMVIQNPRYQVTQFGKPVTLSCSQTLNHNVMYWYQQKSSQAPKLLFHYYDKDFNNEADTPDNFQSRRPNTSFCFLDIRSPGLGDTAMYLCATSRDLRGGNEQFFGPGTRLTVL.

The chain uses TRBV5-4 and TRBJ2-7, with 11 bases aligning to TRBD2. The CDR3 extends over 15 amino acids. V dropped 3 bases and J dropped 3; count of bases not matched to a gene: 5. From germline, CDR1 is SGHNT and CDR2 YYREEE (reference sequence). CDR3 nucleotide sequence: TGTGCCAGCAGCTCTACCGGGACTAGCGGCTACGAGCAGTACTTC. Translating gives CASSSTGTSGYEQYF.

The rearrangement links TRBV20-1 to TRBJ2-3, with 15 bases aligning to TRBD2. With V trimmed by 1 base and J by 2 bases, 7 bases remained unmatched. This CDR3 is built from 18 residues. Germline V CDR1 and CDR2: DFQATT, SNEGSKA (reference sequence). CDR3 loop: CSARAWTSGGVFTDTQYF. CDR3 DNA sequence: TGCAGTGCTAGAGCTTGGACTAGCGGGGGGGTATTCACAGATACGCAGTATTTT.

V gene TRBV28 combines with J gene TRBJ2-5; unclear D gene. With 10 bases removed from V and 5 bases from J, the gap between germline ends came to 14 bases. The germline V gene encodes CDR1 MDHEN and CDR2 SYDVKM. CDR3 size: 12 residues. CDR3 sequence: CAIGRIQETQYF. In nucleotides, the CDR3 is TGTGCCATTGGACGGATCCAGGAGACCCAGTACTTC.

This clonotype was seen a few times. As DNA, the CDR3 is TGTGCCACCAGTGACGCCATTAGCGGGAGAGCGGGTGAGCAGTTCTTC. It is translated as CATSDAISGRAGEQFF. This chain connects TRBV24-1 to TRBJ2-1; 9 bases align to TRBD2. With 4 bases clipped from V and 9 bases from J, the junction kept 12 bases outside the gene matches. Germline CDR1 KGHDR, CDR2 SFDVKD. The CDR3 contains 16 residues.

This chain links TRBV29-1 with TRBJ2-7, with D maybe TRBD2 (5 bases). The CDR3 length is 11 residues. V was trimmed by 4 bases and J by 6 bases, leaving 10 bases between them. Looked up from germline, CDR1 is SQVTM and CDR2 is ANQGSEA. In DNA, the CDR3 is TGCAGCGTTGGCGAGGGCGGCGAGCAGTACTTC. It translates to CSVGEGGEQYF.